This T cell receptor (beta chain) was retrieved from a study of identifying expanded T cells in peripheral blood. Collection occurred without any documented infections or immune events in donors. Study conclusions and caveats: Clone count variance between roughly 2-week samples rose with total template count. Differentially abundant clones: roughly 1.3 between replicates, 15 to 17 at around 15 days, less than 25 at four.

TCRdb's table, derived via immunoSEQ multiplex PCR, lists solely in-frame clones and lacks some. The table has fewer than 130,000 clones, about 89% seen once; the top ten hold around 17%. The CDR3 length is 16 residues. CDR1 SGHTA and CDR2 FQGNSA come from the germline V gene. Trimming pared 6 bases from V and 1 base from J, leaving 15 bases between. As for this clone: Antigen unknown.

Sequencing input: blood. The receptor comes from a person aged 18-70 years in good health. The rearrangement joins TRBV7-2 to TRBJ2-2; the D is unclear. The CDR3 region is CASRLNRELNTGELFF. DNA of the CDR3: TGTGCCAGCAGGTTAAACCGCGAGTTGAACACCGGGGAGCTGTTTTTT.